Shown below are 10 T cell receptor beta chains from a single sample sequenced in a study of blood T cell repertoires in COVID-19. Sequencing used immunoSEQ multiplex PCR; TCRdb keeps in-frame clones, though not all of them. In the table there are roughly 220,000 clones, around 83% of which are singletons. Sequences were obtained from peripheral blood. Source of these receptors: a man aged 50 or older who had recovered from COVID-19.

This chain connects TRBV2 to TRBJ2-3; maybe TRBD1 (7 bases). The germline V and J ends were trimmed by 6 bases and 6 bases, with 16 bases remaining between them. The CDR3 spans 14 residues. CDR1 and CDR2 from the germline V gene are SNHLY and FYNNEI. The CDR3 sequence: CASSGGTDVDTQYF. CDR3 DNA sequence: TGTGCCAGCAGCGGAGGGACAGACGTGGATACGCAGTATTTT.

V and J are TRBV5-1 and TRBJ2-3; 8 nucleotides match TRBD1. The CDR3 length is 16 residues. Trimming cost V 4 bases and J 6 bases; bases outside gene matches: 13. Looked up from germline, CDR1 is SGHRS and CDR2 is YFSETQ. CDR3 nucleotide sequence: TGCGCCAGCAGCCCAGTACAGGGGGTAGGTGGGGATACGCAGTATTTT. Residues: CASSPVQGVGGDTQYF.

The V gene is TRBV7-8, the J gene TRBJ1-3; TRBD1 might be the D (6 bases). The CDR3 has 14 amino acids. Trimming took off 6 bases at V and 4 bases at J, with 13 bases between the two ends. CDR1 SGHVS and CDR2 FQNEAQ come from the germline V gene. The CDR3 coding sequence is TGTGCCAGCAGATCCACAGGGTCGGGAAACACCATATATTTT. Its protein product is CASRSTGSGNTIYF.

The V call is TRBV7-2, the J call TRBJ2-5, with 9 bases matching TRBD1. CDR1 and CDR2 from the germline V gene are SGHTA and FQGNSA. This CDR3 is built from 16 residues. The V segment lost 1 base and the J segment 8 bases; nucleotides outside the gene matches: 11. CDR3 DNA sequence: TGTGCCAGCAGCTTAGTAGGGACAGGGCGGCGGAGAACCCAGTACTTC. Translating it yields CASSLVGTGRRRTQYF. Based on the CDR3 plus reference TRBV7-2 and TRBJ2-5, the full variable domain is GAGVSQSPSNKVTEKGKDVELRCDPISGHTALYWYRQSLGQGLEFLIYFQGNSAPDKSGLPSDRFSAERTGGSVSTLTIQRTQQEDSAVYLCASSLVGTGRRRTQYFGPGTRLLVL.

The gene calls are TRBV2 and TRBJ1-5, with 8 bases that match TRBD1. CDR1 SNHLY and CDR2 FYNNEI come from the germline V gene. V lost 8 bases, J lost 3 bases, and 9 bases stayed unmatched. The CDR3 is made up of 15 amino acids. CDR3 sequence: CASARTGRDNQPQHF. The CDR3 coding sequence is TGTGCCAGCGCCAGGACAGGGAGGGACAATCAGCCCCAGCATTTT.

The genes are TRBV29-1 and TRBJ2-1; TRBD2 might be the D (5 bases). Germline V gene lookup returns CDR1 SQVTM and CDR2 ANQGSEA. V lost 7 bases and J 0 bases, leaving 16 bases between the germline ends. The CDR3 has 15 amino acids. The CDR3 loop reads CSAEGGVISYNEQFF. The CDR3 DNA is TGCAGCGCCGAGGGTGGGGTTATCTCCTACAATGAGCAGTTCTTC.

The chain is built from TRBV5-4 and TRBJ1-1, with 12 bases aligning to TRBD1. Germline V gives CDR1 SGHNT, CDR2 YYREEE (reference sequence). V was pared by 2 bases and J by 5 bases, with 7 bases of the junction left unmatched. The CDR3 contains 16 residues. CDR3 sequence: CASSFGTGGLATEAFF. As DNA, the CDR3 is TGTGCCAGCAGCTTCGGGACAGGGGGCCTGGCTACTGAAGCTTTCTTT.

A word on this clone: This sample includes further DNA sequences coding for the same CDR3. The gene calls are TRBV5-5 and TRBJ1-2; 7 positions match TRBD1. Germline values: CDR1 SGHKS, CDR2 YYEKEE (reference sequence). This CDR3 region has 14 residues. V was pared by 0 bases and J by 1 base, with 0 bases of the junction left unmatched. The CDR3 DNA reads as TGTGCCAGCAGCTTGGGACAGGGTAACTATGGCTACACCTTC. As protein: CASSLGQGNYGYTF.

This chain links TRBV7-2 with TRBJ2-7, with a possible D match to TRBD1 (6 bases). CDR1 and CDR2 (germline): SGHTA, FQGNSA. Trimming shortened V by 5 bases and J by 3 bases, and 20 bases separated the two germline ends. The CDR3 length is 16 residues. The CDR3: CASSPNTGQFIYEQYF. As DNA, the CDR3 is TGTGCCAGCAGCCCAAACACCGGACAGTTTATCTACGAGCAGTACTTC.

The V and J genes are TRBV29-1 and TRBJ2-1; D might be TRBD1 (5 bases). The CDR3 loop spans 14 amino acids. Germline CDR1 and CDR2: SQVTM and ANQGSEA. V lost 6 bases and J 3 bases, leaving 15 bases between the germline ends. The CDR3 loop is CSVSRQGSYNEQFF. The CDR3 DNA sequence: TGCAGCGTGAGCCGGCAGGGTAGCTACAATGAGCAGTTCTTC.